These 32 T cell receptor beta chains were sequenced from one sample in a study of blood T cell repertoires in COVID-19. The data were produced by immunoSEQ multiplex PCR, yet TCRdb's version contains in-frame clones alone and is incomplete. The data hold over 200,000 clones, with around 80% observed a single time. The sample was peripheral blood. These receptors all come from a woman of 80 years or more with active or convalescent COVID-19.

The chain links TRBV7-2 to TRBJ2-1, with D possibly TRBD2 on 6 matching bases. This CDR3 is 14 amino acids long. V gave up 10 bases and J gave up 5 bases, with 18 bases separating them. Germline V lookup: CDR1 SGHTA, CDR2 FQGNSA. The CDR3 DNA reads TGTGCCACAAAAGATGGAGGGATAAACAATGAGCAGTTCTTC. As protein: CATKDGGINNEQFF.

V gene TRBV7-2 combines with J gene TRBJ1-2, with 7 bases matching TRBD1. This CDR3 region has 15 residues. Germline CDR1 is SGHTA and CDR2 is FQGNSA. With V trimmed by 3 bases and J by 7 bases, 11 bases remained unmatched. The CDR3 DNA sequence: TGTGCCAGCAGCTTGGACAGGAGCACGAGAGCTGGCTACACCTTC. Its translation: CASSLDRSTRAGYTF.

The rearrangement uses TRBV9 and TRBJ2-3; 9 bases map to TRBD2. V gave up 4 bases and J gave up 1 base; unmatched junction bases: 7. This CDR3 contains 16 residues. In germline, CDR1 is SGDLS, CDR2 YYNGEE. This chain's CDR3 is CASSPGTSIGTDTQYF. CDR3 DNA: TGTGCCAGCAGCCCCGGGACTAGCATAGGCACAGATACGCAGTATTTT.

Only a few counts were recorded for this clone. V usage is TRBV7-2 and J usage is TRBJ1-2, with D hard to call. The germline V gene has CDR1 SGHTA and CDR2 FQGNSA. This CDR3 has 13 amino acids. The V gene lost 4 bases and the J gene lost 8 bases, with 14 bases spanning the gap. CDR3 sequence (DNA): TGTGCCAGCAGCTACCGGGGTGAGAAGGGCTACACCTTC. It is translated as CASSYRGEKGYTF.

This clone was seen a handful of times. The rearrangement uses TRBV4-1 and TRBJ2-7; 9 bases agree with TRBD1. The CDR3 spans 17 residues. The V gene's germline CDR1 is MGHRA and CDR2 YSYEKL. The V segment lost 2 bases and the J segment 4 bases; nucleotides outside the gene matches: 12. The DNA of the CDR3 is TGCGCCAGCAGCCAACAATCCGGGACAGGGAACGTTTACGAGCAGTACTTC. Its translation is CASSQQSGTGNVYEQYF.

The sample holds one count of this clone. The V call is TRBV6-5, the J call TRBJ2-1; 9 bases align to TRBD2. V was pared by 7 bases and J by 9 bases, with 10 bases of the junction left unmatched. CDR1 MNHEY and CDR2 SVGAGI come from the germline V gene. This CDR3 spans 14 amino acids. This CDR3 is CASIMREGQGEQFF. DNA for the CDR3: TGTGCCAGCATTATGCGGGAGGGCCAAGGTGAGCAGTTCTTC.

The CDR3 region has the DNA TGTGCCAGCACAACGTCTAGAGCCCCCACAGATACGCAGTATTTT. It codes for CASTTSRAPTDTQYF. The chain joins TRBV6-5 to TRBJ2-3; no reliable D call. This CDR3 region has 15 residues. CDR1 is MNHEY and CDR2 is SVGAGI in the germline V gene. V lost 7 bases to trimming and J lost 2 bases, with 16 bases between them.

V usage is TRBV4-2 and J usage is TRBJ2-6; D not resolved. Germline V gene sequence: CDR1 LGHNA, CDR2 YNFKEQ. CDR3 length: 15 amino acids. Trimming took off 1 base at V and 4 bases at J, with 8 bases between the two ends. The chain's CDR3 is CASSQGGAGANVLTF. As DNA, the CDR3 is TGTGCCAGCAGCCAAGGAGGTGCCGGGGCCAACGTCCTGACTTTC.

This clone was seen once. This chain joins TRBV5-4 and TRBJ2-7; a weak D match, TRBD1 (5 bases). This CDR3 contains 16 residues. V was trimmed by 4 bases and J by 5 bases, leaving 22 bases between them. Germline assignment: CDR1 SGHNT and CDR2 YYREEE (reference sequence). In DNA form, the CDR3 reads TGTGCCAGCAGCCCTCGCACGCAGGGAATAATCGACGAGCAGTACTTC. Translated: CASSPRTQGIIDEQYF.

This chain uses TRBV9 with TRBJ2-7, with a tentative D call TRBD1 (6 bases). The CDR3 covers 15 residues. The ends were cut back, 4 bases at V and 2 bases at J, with 16 bases in the middle. Germline lookup yields CDR1 SGDLS and CDR2 YYNGEE. Here the CDR3 reads CASSINPTGPYEQYF. Here the CDR3 DNA reads TGTGCCAGCAGCATCAACCCGACAGGACCCTACGAGCAGTACTTC.

CDR3 region: CASSPGQFQETQYF. In DNA form, the CDR3 reads TGCGCCAGCAGCCCGGGACAGTTCCAAGAGACCCAGTACTTC. This chain connects TRBV5-1 to TRBJ2-5, with 7 bases matching TRBD1. CDR1 SGHRS and CDR2 YFSETQ come from the germline V gene. J lost 1 base, V lost 4 bases, and 4 bases had no gene match. The CDR3 runs 14 residues.

The rearrangement links TRBV13 to TRBJ2-3; TRBD2 aligns across 10 bases. Germline V gives CDR1 PRHDT, CDR2 FYEKMQ (reference sequence). V lost 2 bases to trimming and J lost 2 bases; unmatched junction nucleotides: 4. The length of the CDR3 is 16 residues. CDR3 sequence (DNA): TGTGCCAGCAGCTTAAAACTAGCGGGGAACACAGATACGCAGTATTTT. Translating gives CASSLKLAGNTDTQYF. Filled out from reference TRBV13 and TRBJ2-3, the complete variable domain reads AAGVIQSPRHLIKEKRETATLKCYPIPRHDTVYWYQQGPGQDPQFLISFYEKMQSDKGSIPDRFSAQQFSDYHSELNMSSLELGDSALYFCASSLKLAGNTDTQYFGPGTRLTVL.

The J gene is TRBJ2-7, the V gene TRBV2, with D unclear. The V gene lost 6 bases and the J gene lost 3 bases, with 6 bases spanning the gap. This CDR3 contains 11 residues. The germline V gene has CDR1 SNHLY and CDR2 FYNNEI. The CDR3 DNA reads TGTGCCAGCAGAGATAGCTACGAGCAGTACTTC. Translation: CASRDSYEQYF.

This chain links TRBV18 with TRBJ2-7; D gene uncertain. Germline CDR1 and CDR2: KGHSH and LQKENI. V lost 10 bases, J lost 0 bases, and 16 bases lay in between. The CDR3 sequence is 14 residues long. CDR3 residues: CAILTPSYSYEQYF. CDR3 DNA: TGTGCCATCCTGACTCCCAGCTACTCCTACGAGCAGTACTTC.

The rearrangement joins TRBV3-1 (or the pseudogene TRBV3-2) to TRBJ2-7; 8 bases agree with TRBD1. CDR1 is LGHDT and CDR2 is YNNKEL in the germline V gene (reference sequence). The CDR3 has 16 residues. J gave up 7 bases and V 0 bases, and 11 bases lay outside the gene matches. CDR3 in DNA: TGTGCCAGCAGCCAAGAATATAGGCAGGGGGCAGGGGAGCAGTACTTC. Translation gives CASSQEYRQGAGEQYF.

The chain carries TRBV6-5 and TRBJ2-2; 7 bases align to TRBD2. The CDR3 is 13 amino acids. Germline V gene data show CDR1 as MNHEY and CDR2 as SVGAGI. The V segment lost 6 bases and the J segment 7 bases; nucleotides outside the gene matches: 5. Here the CDR3 DNA reads TGTGCCAGCAGGGGGAGGGTTTACGGGGAGCTGTTTTTT. It encodes CASRGRVYGELFF.

In its sample, this clone was seen once. This rearrangement joins TRBV13 to TRBJ2-7, with D unresolved. The CDR3 loop spans 13 amino acids. V lost 5 bases, J lost 3 bases, and 11 bases lay in between. The germline V gene has CDR1 PRHDT and CDR2 FYEKMQ (reference sequence). This CDR3 is CASSPGGYYEQYF. The CDR3 region has the DNA TGTGCCAGCAGCCCCGGCGGCTACTACGAGCAGTACTTC.

V gene TRBV2 combines with J gene TRBJ2-3; 12 nucleotides match TRBD2. CDR1 SNHLY and CDR2 FYNNEI come from the germline V gene. Trimming took 1 base from V and 5 from J; bases not matched to a gene: 4. The CDR3 covers 16 residues. In nucleotides, the CDR3 is TGTGCCAGCAGTGAAGGGCTAGCGGGAGGGGGAGATACGCAGTATTTT. This translates into CASSEGLAGGGDTQYF.

This chain connects TRBV11-3 to TRBJ2-1; the match to TRBD1 covers 10 bases. Germline V CDR1 and CDR2: SGHNT, YENEEA. J lost 8 bases, V lost 5 bases, and 12 bases had no gene match. The CDR3 is made up of 16 amino acids. The chain's CDR3 is CASSAPGQGTLDEQFF. CDR3 DNA sequence: TGTGCCAGCAGCGCCCCGGGACAGGGGACGCTCGATGAGCAGTTCTTC.

Comment on this clone: Other DNA sequences in the same sample also yield this CDR3. The chain joins TRBV7-3 to TRBJ2-3; 7 positions match TRBD1. The CDR3 extends over 15 amino acids. Germline CDR1 is SGHTA and CDR2 is FQGTGA. Trimming removed 2 bases from V and 0 bases from J; junction bases left unmatched: 2. The CDR3 spells CASSLAGGSTDTQYF. Here the CDR3 DNA reads TGTGCCAGCAGCTTAGCAGGGGGAAGCACAGATACGCAGTATTTT.

The rearrangement uses TRBV7-3 and TRBJ1-6; TRBD1 matches 8 bases. V lost 3 bases, J lost 9 bases, and 1 base stayed unmatched. Germline loops: CDR1 SGHTA, CDR2 FQGTGA. This CDR3 region has 13 residues. The CDR3 loop is CASSLTGASPLHF. CDR3 DNA: TGTGCCAGCAGCTTGACAGGGGCTTCACCCCTCCACTTT.

The chain is built from TRBV18 and TRBJ2-1; the match to TRBD2 covers 11 bases. Germline assignment: CDR1 KGHSH and CDR2 LQKENI. V lost 5 bases, J lost 4 bases, and 4 bases stayed unmatched. The CDR3 has 15 amino acids. The CDR3 DNA sequence: TGTGCCAGCTCAGTGACTAGCGGGGAATACAATGAGCAGTTCTTC. It is translated as CASSVTSGEYNEQFF.

This clone was counted only a few times. The rearrangement links TRBV7-3 to TRBJ2-7; TRBD2 matches 12 bases. CDR1 is SGHTA and CDR2 is FQGTGA in the germline V gene. The CDR3 sequence is 17 residues long. J was trimmed by 0 bases and V by 4 bases; bases with no gene match: 7. In DNA form, the CDR3 reads TGTGCCAGCAGCTCAAAGGGACTAGCGGGCCCCTCCTACGAGCAGTACTTC. Amino acids: CASSSKGLAGPSYEQYF.

The rearrangement links TRBV7-6 to TRBJ2-7; maybe TRBD2 (6 bases). Germline loops: CDR1 SGHVS, CDR2 FNYEAQ. Trimming stripped 1 base from V and 5 bases from J, with 12 bases between. The CDR3 has 14 amino acids. CDR3 in DNA: TGTGCCAGCAGCTTAGGGGACGGGGGTCACGAGCAGTACTTC. It yields the protein CASSLGDGGHEQYF.

This clone was found a few times. The rearrangement joins TRBV5-1 to TRBJ1-3; the D gene is possibly TRBD1 (5 bases). This CDR3 spans 17 amino acids. Germline assignment: CDR1 SGHRS and CDR2 YFSETQ. Trimming stripped 1 base from V and 0 bases from J, with 14 bases between. The CDR3 sequence: CASSLQGSTNSGNTIYF. The CDR3 DNA reads as TGCGCCAGCAGCTTGCAGGGCTCAACCAACTCTGGAAACACCATATATTTT.

This sequence joins TRBV7-2 and TRBJ2-1, with D tentatively TRBD1 (5 bases). This CDR3 has 11 amino acids. Germline CDR1 is SGHTA and CDR2 is FQGNSA. Trimming removed 4 bases at V and 15 bases at J, with 13 bases between. The CDR3 sequence: CASSWGREPFF. CDR3 in DNA: TGTGCCAGCAGCTGGGGCAGGGAACCGTTCTTC.

This clone has just a few counts. The chain combines TRBV2 with TRBJ2-1; tentative D call: TRBD2 (5 bases). V lost 4 bases and J lost 9, with 16 bases in between. Germline V gene data show CDR1 as SNHLY and CDR2 as FYNNEI. This CDR3 region has 14 residues. Written as DNA, the CDR3 is TGTGCCAGCAGTGTTATGGGCGGGCCCAGTGAGCAGTTCTTC. Translating it yields CASSVMGGPSEQFF.

This sequence joins TRBV7-9 and TRBJ1-1; a possible D gene is TRBD1 (6 bases). V lost 5 bases to trimming and J lost 1 base, with 11 bases between them. The length of the CDR3 is 14 residues. CDR1 and CDR2 (germline): SEHNR, FQNEAQ (reference sequence). The CDR3 nucleotides read TGTGCCAGCAGCAGTGACAGGACGAACACTGAAGCTTTCTTT. It specifies CASSSDRTNTEAFF.

V and J are TRBV19 and TRBJ2-2; 9 nucleotides line up with TRBD2. The CDR3 is 17 amino acids. Germline V gene lookup returns CDR1 LNHDA and CDR2 SQIVND (reference sequence). V lost 5 bases, J lost 3 bases, and 10 bases stayed unmatched. CDR3 DNA: TGTGCCAGTAGTCCCATAGCGGGGGCACCCGACACCGGGGAGCTGTTTTTT. Protein: CASSPIAGAPDTGELFF.

The chain has TRBV3-1 (or the pseudogene TRBV3-2) and TRBJ2-1, with D tentatively TRBD2 (5 bases). The CDR3 extends over 16 amino acids. The ends were cut back, 4 bases at V and 8 bases at J, with 21 bases in the middle. Looked up from germline, CDR1 is LGHDT and CDR2 is YNNKEL (reference sequence). The CDR3 spells CASSPGERPRWHEQFF. CDR3 sequence (DNA): TGTGCCAGCAGCCCTGGGGAGAGGCCACGGTGGCATGAGCAGTTCTTC.

The chain joins TRBV5-1 to TRBJ2-5; 15 bases map to TRBD2. V shed 2 bases, J shed 4 bases, and the junction held 3 bases outside the gene matches. This CDR3 is built from 16 residues. Looked up from germline, CDR1 is SGHRS and CDR2 is YFSETQ. The CDR3: CASSFGLAGGRETQYF. In nucleotides, the CDR3 is TGCGCCAGCAGCTTCGGACTAGCGGGGGGGCGAGAGACCCAGTACTTC.

CDR3 region: CATSDLGAGLETQYF. The CDR3 bases are TGTGCCACCAGTGATTTGGGGGCGGGGCTAGAGACCCAGTACTTC. This rearrangement joins TRBV24-1 to TRBJ2-5; weak D call: TRBD2 (6 bases). V lost 0 bases to trimming and J lost 4 bases, with 11 bases between them. Germline CDR1 is KGHDR and CDR2 is SFDVKD. The CDR3 runs 15 residues.